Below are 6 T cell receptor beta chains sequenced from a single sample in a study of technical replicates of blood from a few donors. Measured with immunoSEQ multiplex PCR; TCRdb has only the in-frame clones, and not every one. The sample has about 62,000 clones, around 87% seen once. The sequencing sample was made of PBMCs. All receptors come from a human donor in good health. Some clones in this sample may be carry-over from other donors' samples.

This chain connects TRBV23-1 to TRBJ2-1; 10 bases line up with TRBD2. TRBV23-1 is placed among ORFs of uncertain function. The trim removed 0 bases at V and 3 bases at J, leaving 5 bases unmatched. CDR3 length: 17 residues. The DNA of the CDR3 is TGCGCCAGCAGTCAATCCTCGGGACTAGCGAGCTACAATGAGCAGTTCTTC. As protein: CASSQSSGLASYNEQFF.

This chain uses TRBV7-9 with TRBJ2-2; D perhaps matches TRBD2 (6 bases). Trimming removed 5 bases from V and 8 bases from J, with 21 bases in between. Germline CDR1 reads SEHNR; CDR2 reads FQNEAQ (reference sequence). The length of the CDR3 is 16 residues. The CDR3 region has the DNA TGTGCCAGCAGCCTAAGAAAGGACCTCGGAGGGGGGGAGCTGTTTTTT. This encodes CASSLRKDLGGGELFF.

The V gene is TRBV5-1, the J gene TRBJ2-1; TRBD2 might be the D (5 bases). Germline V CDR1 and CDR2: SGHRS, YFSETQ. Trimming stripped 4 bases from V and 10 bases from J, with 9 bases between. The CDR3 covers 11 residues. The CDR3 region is CASSLSGEQFF. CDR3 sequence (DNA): TGCGCCAGCAGCCTGAGCGGAGAGCAGTTCTTC.

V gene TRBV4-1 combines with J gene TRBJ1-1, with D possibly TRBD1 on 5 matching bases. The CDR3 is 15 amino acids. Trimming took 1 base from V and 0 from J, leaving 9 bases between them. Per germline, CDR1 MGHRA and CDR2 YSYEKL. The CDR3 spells CASSQAGDMNTEAFF. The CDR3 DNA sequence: TGCGCCAGCAGCCAAGCGGGGGATATGAACACTGAAGCTTTCTTT.

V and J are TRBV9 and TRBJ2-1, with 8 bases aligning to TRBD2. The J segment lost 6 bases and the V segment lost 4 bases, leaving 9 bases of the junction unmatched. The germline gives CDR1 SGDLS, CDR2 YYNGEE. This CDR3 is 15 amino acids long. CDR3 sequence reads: CASSPGGFAANEQFF. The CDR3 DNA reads TGTGCCAGCAGCCCGGGGGGGTTTGCCGCCAATGAGCAGTTCTTC.

The CDR3, as DNA: TGTGCCAGCAGCCCCATAGCGGGTCCAAACAATGAGCAGTTCTTC. This sequence encodes CASSPIAGPNNEQFF. The rearrangement joins TRBV11-3 to TRBJ2-1, with 7 bases lining up with TRBD2. This CDR3 is built from 15 residues. The V segment lost 5 bases and the J segment 5 bases; nucleotides outside the gene matches: 9. CDR1 SGHNT and CDR2 YENEEA come from the germline V gene.